This TCR beta chain was found in a study of cytomegalovirus exposure and HLA in healthy donors. Study-wide background: Early released data had tens of millions of unique TCRs, all coming from HLA-typed donors. Overall study findings and caveats: The study recorded over 150 TCR beta chains that were cytomegalovirus-associated.

Germline lookup yields CDR1 SGHTA and CDR2 FQGTGA. The CDR3 is 15 residues long. V was cut by 7 bases and J by 7 bases, with 22 bases left in between. Primers included in the PCR were 60 Vbeta and 13 Jbeta primers. Only in-frame clones appear in the TCRdb table, and some are missing; sequencing was by immunoSEQ multiplex PCR. The data hold fewer than 200,000 clones, with about 12% observed a single time. About this clone: The antigen remains undetermined.

Specimen: PBMCs. The rearrangement uses TRBV7-3 and TRBJ1-1; D uncertain. The TCR originated in a man aged 45 to 65 in good health and CMV-seropositive. The CDR3 sequence is CASMRDPTQGGEAFF. The CDR3 coding sequence is TGTGCCAGCATGCGAGACCCGACACAAGGTGGTGAAGCTTTCTTT. Full variable domain (outside the CDR3, taken from reference TRBV7-3 and TRBJ1-1): GAGVSQTPSNKVTEKGKYVELRCDPISGHTALYWYRQSLGQGPEFLIYFQGTGAADDSGLPNDRFFAVRPEGSVSTLKIQRTERGDSAVYLCASMRDPTQGGEAFFGQGTRLTVV.